The following is a T cell receptor beta chain sequence with its context. Its target is not known. A read error is possible here, since a much larger clone lies one base away. The record originates from a study of T cell repertoires in cytomegalovirus infection. Whole-study context: CMV infection plus the matching HLA type was flagged by public TCR beta signatures.

Overall study findings and caveats: Carriers of CMV plus the relevant HLA were identified by cumulative public TCR beta family frequency.

The CDR3 sequence is 16 residues long. Germline CDR1 is SGHTA and CDR2 is FQGNSA. TCRdb itself ran the reads through MiXCR, one entry per CDR3 protein. The sample contains 100,000 to 150,000 distinct CDR3 sequences, 20% to 30% of which appear only once. The source is a human donor in good health (CMV status not recorded). Some clones in this sample may be carry-over from other donors' samples. This chain links TRBV7-2 with TRBJ2-2; perhaps D is TRBD1 or TRBD2 (5 bases each). Sequencing used PBMCs, sequenced either directly or after in vitro stimulation (not recorded which). CDR3 nucleotides: TGTGCCAGCAGCTTAAGCCAGGGAGCGAAAACCGGGGAGCTGTTTTTT. Translated: CASSLSQGAKTGELFF. The entire variable domain, with the rest obtained from reference TRBV7-2 and TRBJ2-2, is as follows: GAGVSQSPSNKVTEKGKDVELRCDPISGHTALYWYRQSLGQGLEFLIYFQGNSAPDKSGLPSDRFSAERTGGSVSTLTIQRTQQEDSAVYLCASSLSQGAKTGELFFGEGSRLTVL.